This T cell receptor (beta chain) was recovered during a study of blood T cell repertoires in COVID-19. Study overall: Samples came from the United States, Italy and Spain, spanning acute and convalescent COVID-19. PBMCs, B-cell-depleted T cells, or T cells were the source of the cDNA or gDNA that made up the material.

As originally analysed: The assay estimated nucleated cells by amplifying reference gene primers. Sequencing used immunoSEQ multiplex PCR; TCRdb keeps in-frame clones, though not all of them. That table supplies the V and J calls and clone size; D and trimming were determined from the DNA. This table holds over 100,000 clones, around 82% found once. Germline V gives CDR1 SGHRS, CDR2 YFSETQ. This CDR3 is built from 10 residues. In the case of this clone: One junction end disagrees with the germline gene, perhaps due to a read error.

The rearrangement links TRBV5-1 to TRBJ2-7; possibly TRBD1 for D (5 bases). Sequencing used peripheral blood. The source is a man in his 60s with acute or convalescent COVID-19. The CDR3 coding sequence is TGCGCCAGCAGTTTAGGGGCCACGGACTTC. This encodes CASSLGATDF.